This T cell receptor (beta chain) was captured in a study of tumor-infiltrating lymphocytes in primary liver carcinoma. With a constant-region primer, TCR beta cDNA was made from 450 to 500 ng of total RNA. A slightly modified ARM-PCR protocol with three nested multiplex PCR rounds produced these TCR beta libraries. TRBV1-TRBV30 forward and Cbeta reverse primers drove the first two roughly 10-cycle rounds. TCRdb re-called the multiplex PCR reads through MiXCR, storing one row per CDR3 protein. The sample comprises hundreds of thousands of distinct CDR3 sequences, roughly three fifths of which are singletons, and more than 15% rests with the top ten. V lost 1 base and J 10 bases, leaving 7 bases between the germline ends. Germline CDR1 reads SGHAT; CDR2 reads FQNNGV. The length of the CDR3 is 11 residues. Study results and caveats: Pairs comparing tumor with adjacent tissue or blood overlapped less than pairs drawn from tumor regions.

In regard to this clonotype: What it binds is not known.

Out of unsorted whole blood came the blood RNA, and germline DNA was extracted as well. Patients had chronic HBV infection and were treatment-naive. The rearrangement links TRBV11-2 to TRBJ2-5, with D hard to call. The sequenced sample was peripheral blood. The clonotype was recovered from a woman in her 30s with primary liver carcinoma and hepatitis B virus infection. The DNA for the CDR3 is TGTGCCAGCAGCTTAGTAGGAATCCAGTACTTC. This gives the protein CASSLVGIQYF.